The next 25 T cell receptor beta chains were all read from a single sample in a study of blood T cells in healthy people across ages (dated by TCRdb to 2014 to 2015). The protocol used for the library was 5' RACE. The sequencing machine was an Illumina HiSeq 2500. A second roughly 7 to 12 cycle PCR used a sample-barcoded 5' primer and a J-beta primer mix. TCRdb handled the public reads itself, with Q25 trimming in fastp and clone calling in MiXCR, and kept productive beta chains. For every CDR3 protein sequence, its rows merge into one entry that carries the most common genes and DNA. A total of 780,000 or so distinct CDR3 sequences appear in this sample, 45% to 70% of them only once. Of the sample, 20% to 30% falls within the top ten clones. The specimen sequenced was blood. These receptors originate from a man in his forties in good health.

J is TRBJ1-6 and V is TRBV7-3, with unresolved D. This CDR3 spans 15 amino acids. The germline gives CDR1 SGHTA, CDR2 FQGTGA. Trimming took 5 bases from V and 7 from J, leaving 15 bases between them. CDR3 amino acids: CASSLSGGNNSPLHF. For the CDR3, the DNA is TGTGCCAGCAGCCTTTCTGGAGGGAACAATTCACCCCTCCACTTT.

The chain carries TRBV7-2 and TRBJ2-7, with D possibly matching TRBD1 (5 bases). This CDR3 has 16 residues. Trimming cost V 4 bases and J 2 bases, with 18 bases left between them. CDR1 is SGHTA, CDR2 FQGNSA, per germline. CDR3 nucleotide sequence: TGTGCCAGCAGCTCTTTAACAGGACCCCATACCTACGAGCAGTACTTC. Residues: CASSSLTGPHTYEQYF. Full variable domain (rest looked up from reference TRBV7-2 and TRBJ2-7): GAGVSQSPSNKVTEKGKDVELRCDPISGHTALYWYRQSLGQGLEFLIYFQGNSAPDKSGLPSDRFSAERTGGSVSTLTIQRTQQEDSAVYLCASSSLTGPHTYEQYFGPGTRLTVT.

This clonotype has only a few counts. The chain employs TRBV10-3 and TRBJ1-3; 9 positions match TRBD1. The germline V gene has CDR1 ENHRY and CDR2 SYGVKD. J gave up 0 bases and V 6 bases, and 6 bases lay outside the gene matches. The CDR3 covers 16 residues. DNA of the CDR3: TGTGCCATCAGCCTCTTGGACAGGGGCTCTGGAAACACCATATATTTT. Residues: CAISLLDRGSGNTIYF.

This sequence joins TRBV6-5 and TRBJ1-2, with D possibly matching TRBD1 (5 bases). Deletions cut 8 bases from V and 7 bases from J, with 20 bases between. Germline V gene lookup returns CDR1 MNHEY and CDR2 SVGAGI. CDR3 length: 14 residues. The CDR3 DNA reads TGTGCCAGCCACCCCGGGGGTCTCACAATTGGCTACACCTTC. This codes for CASHPGGLTIGYTF.

The chain couples TRBV5-1 to TRBJ2-4, with D possibly matching TRBD2 (6 bases). CDR1 SGHRS and CDR2 YFSETQ come from the germline V gene. Trimming took off 5 bases at V and 13 bases at J, with 19 bases between the two ends. This CDR3 comprises 13 residues. This CDR3 reads CASSVGYSGEQYF. The CDR3 nucleotides read TGCGCCAGCAGTGTCGGGTACTCGGGAGAGCAGTACTTC.

This chain joins TRBV5-4 and TRBJ1-1; 8 bases are a match to TRBD1. The V and J ends lost 5 bases and 4 bases, in that order; junction bases with no gene match: 10. The germline gives CDR1 SGHNT, CDR2 YYREEE (reference sequence). The CDR3 is 15 amino acids. Here the CDR3 reads CASRVSTGAGTEAFF. The CDR3 DNA reads as TGTGCCAGCAGGGTTTCGACAGGGGCCGGCACTGAAGCTTTCTTT.

This chain links TRBV4-2 with TRBJ1-6; the match to TRBD1 covers 7 bases. The CDR3 has 15 amino acids. Trimming took 0 bases from V and 8 from J; bases not matched to a gene: 4. The germline V gene encodes CDR1 LGHNA and CDR2 YNFKEQ. CDR3 loop: CASSQDTDRDSPLHF. CDR3 coding DNA: TGTGCCAGCAGCCAAGATACAGACAGGGATTCACCCCTCCACTTT.

The rearrangement uses TRBV7-9 and TRBJ2-3, with no clear D. V lost 5 bases to trimming and J lost 2 bases, with 17 bases between them. The CDR3 sequence is 16 residues long. Per the germline V gene, CDR1 is SEHNR and CDR2 is FQNEAQ (reference sequence). Here the CDR3 reads CASSPGQTGITDTQYF. CDR3 nucleotide sequence: TGTGCCAGCAGCCCTGGCCAAACTGGGATCACAGATACGCAGTATTTT.

This clonotype was seen more than once but under ten times. The chain combines TRBV20-1 with TRBJ2-3, with 8 nucleotides matching TRBD2. Germline trimming cut 3 bases from V and 4 bases from J; bases unmatched to any gene: 12. Germline loops: CDR1 DFQATT, CDR2 SNEGSKA (reference sequence). There are 16 residues in the CDR3. The CDR3 region has the DNA TGCAGTGCTAGGCCCTCCAGCGGGAGCACAGCAGATACGCAGTATTTT. It encodes CSARPSSGSTADTQYF.

V gene TRBV7-2 combines with J gene TRBJ2-3; no clear D gene. V lost 1 base to trimming and J lost 5 bases, with 4 bases between them. This CDR3 is built from 12 residues. The V gene's germline CDR1 is SGHTA and CDR2 FQGNSA. The CDR3 loop is CASSLDIDTQYF. The CDR3 nucleotides read TGTGCCAGCAGCTTAGATATAGATACGCAGTATTTT.

V usage is TRBV7-2 and J usage is TRBJ2-2, with D possibly matching TRBD1 (6 bases). This CDR3 has 17 amino acids. The V gene's germline CDR1 is SGHTA and CDR2 FQGNSA. Between the trimmed V and J ends, which lost 1 base and 3 bases, there was a span of 15 bases. The CDR3 DNA is TGTGCCAGCAGCTTAGAGGGTGGGACATTCTACACCGGGGAGCTGTTTTTT. Its translation: CASSLEGGTFYTGELFF.

The V and J genes are TRBV25-1 and TRBJ2-5, with D tentatively TRBD2 (5 bases). This CDR3 is 15 amino acids long. In germline, CDR1 is MGHDK, CDR2 SYGVNS. Trimming shortened V by 1 base and J by 5 bases, and 14 bases separated the two germline ends. CDR3 nucleotides: TGTGCCAGCAGTGAATTTCGGGGTGATGCGGAGACCCAGTACTTC. Its protein product is CASSEFRGDAETQYF.

The table lists this clonotype with a few counts. This rearrangement joins TRBV11-2 to TRBJ2-5; weak D call: TRBD2 (5 bases). The germline gives CDR1 SGHAT, CDR2 FQNNGV. The CDR3 contains 15 residues. The V and J ends lost 6 bases and 2 bases respectively, with 16 bases between them. As DNA, the CDR3 is TGTGCCAGCAGGCCAACGGGAACAGCGCAAGAGACCCAGTACTTC. This gives the protein CASRPTGTAQETQYF. The variable domain in full, with the rest retrieved from reference TRBV11-2 and TRBJ2-5, is EAGVAQSPRYKIIEKRQSVAFWCNPISGHATLYWYQQILGQGPKLLIQFQNNGVVDDSQLPKDRFSAERLKGVDSTLKIQPAKLEDSAVYLCASRPTGTAQETQYFGPGTRLLVL.

This clonotype was detected many times. The rearrangement joins TRBV14 to TRBJ2-5; D not certain. Germline lookup yields CDR1 SGHDN and CDR2 FVKESK. This CDR3 is built from 13 residues. Trimming took 4 bases from V and 3 from J, leaving 9 bases between them. CDR3 DNA: TGTGCCAGCAGCCGAAATGCCGAAGAGACCCAGTACTTC. Translating gives CASSRNAEETQYF. Full variable domain (missing parts from reference TRBV14 and TRBJ2-5): EAGVTQFPSHSVIEKGQTVTLRCDPISGHDNLYWYRRVMGKEIKFLLHFVKESKQDESGMPNNRFLAERTGGTYSTLKVQPAELEDSGVYFCASSRNAEETQYFGPGTRLLVL.

V is TRBV28 and J is TRBJ2-1; a possible D gene is TRBD2 (6 bases). Trimming pared 5 bases from V and 6 bases from J, leaving 17 bases between. Germline V gene lookup returns CDR1 MDHEN and CDR2 SYDVKM. This CDR3 has 15 residues. The CDR3 sequence is CASSTAEGRGNEQFF. In DNA, the CDR3 is TGTGCCAGCAGTACCGCGGAGGGAAGGGGCAATGAGCAGTTCTTC.

The gene calls are TRBV6-5 and TRBJ2-6, with D unresolved. The V gene's germline CDR1 is MNHEY and CDR2 SVGAGI. The CDR3 contains 15 residues. The ends were cut back, 2 bases at V and 3 bases at J, with 8 bases in the middle. CDR3 sequence (DNA): TGTGCCAGCAGTTACGGGGTTGGTGGGGCCAACGTCCTGACTTTC. This encodes CASSYGVGGANVLTF.

Points on this clonotype: In this CDR3 the conserved last residue, phenylalanine or tryptophan, is missing, so a read error is likely. The V gene is TRBV7-9, the J gene TRBJ2-5; possibly TRBD2 for D (5 bases). Trimming left V 5 bases short and J 1 base short, with 17 bases between. CDR1 SEHNR and CDR2 FQNEAQ come from the germline V gene (reference sequence). This CDR3 spans 16 amino acids. DNA for the CDR3: TGTGCCAGCAGCCCAGGACTCCGAACGGCCCAAGAGACCCAGTACCTC. Its translation: CASSPGLRTAQETQYL.

The chain is built from TRBV11-3 and TRBJ2-7, with D perhaps matching TRBD1 or TRBD2 (7 bases each). The J call is doubtful: the DNA matches TRBJ2-5 better. This CDR3 has 14 amino acids. CDR1 and CDR2 from the germline V gene are SGHNT and YENEEA. The CDR3 DNA follows: TGTGCCGGCTGCCCTCGACAGGGCGGGGGGACCCAGTACTTC. Translating it yields CAGCPRQGGGTQYF.

This chain links TRBV12-3 or TRBV12-4 with TRBJ2-4; maybe TRBD2 (6 bases). The CDR3 has 14 amino acids. The V end was cut by 3 bases, the J end by 8 bases, with 14 bases between. CDR3 DNA sequence: TGTGCCAGCAGTTTCGAGGCAGGAGGGGACATTCAGTACTTC. This codes for CASSFEAGGDIQYF.

The genes are TRBV20-1 and TRBJ2-1, with 10 bases that match TRBD2. The germline V gene encodes CDR1 DFQATT and CDR2 SNEGSKA (reference sequence). After removal of 7 bases from V and 5 bases from J, the junction contained 8 bases not matched to a gene. This CDR3 region has 14 residues. CDR3 bases: TGCAGTGTCCACTTACTAGCGGGGAACAATGAGCAGTTCTTC. Translation gives CSVHLLAGNNEQFF.

The V call is TRBV6-2 or TRBV6-3, the J call TRBJ2-1; 9 bases map to TRBD2. Germline loops: CDR1 MNHEY, CDR2 SVGEGT. V shed 4 bases and J 5 bases; nucleotides not matched to a gene: 3. The CDR3 loop spans 14 amino acids. The CDR3 sequence is CASSSAGGNNEQFF. The CDR3, as DNA: TGTGCCAGCAGTTCGGCGGGAGGGAACAATGAGCAGTTCTTC.

The chain combines TRBV9 with TRBJ2-1; 9 positions match TRBD1. The length of the CDR3 is 20 residues. The V segment lost 0 bases and the J segment 3 bases; nucleotides outside the gene matches: 16. In germline, CDR1 is SGDLS, CDR2 YYNGEE. The CDR3 loop reads CASSVDKQGAKGTYYNEQFF. In DNA form, the CDR3 reads TGTGCCAGCAGCGTAGACAAACAGGGGGCCAAGGGGACATACTACAATGAGCAGTTCTTC.

This chain connects TRBV20-1 to TRBJ2-3; 12 bases are a match to TRBD2. This CDR3 has 21 residues. Germline loops: CDR1 DFQATT, CDR2 SNEGSKA (reference sequence). V shed 1 base and J 0 bases; nucleotides not matched to a gene: 17. In DNA, the CDR3 is TGCAGTGCTAGAGGAATGATCTTAACTAGCGGGGGGACCTCTAGCACAGATACGCAGTATTTT. It translates to CSARGMILTSGGTSSTDTQYF.

The rearrangement uses TRBV6-2 or TRBV6-3 and TRBJ1-1; TRBD1 matches 8 bases. The CDR3 loop spans 17 amino acids. V lost 0 bases to trimming and J lost 0 bases; unmatched junction nucleotides: 6. Germline V gene lookup returns CDR1 MNHEY and CDR2 SVGEGT. DNA of the CDR3: TGTGCCAGCAGTTACTCTCGGCAGGGGGCCATGAACACTGAAGCTTTCTTT. This codes for CASSYSRQGAMNTEAFF.

Ten or more counts support this clonotype. The rearrangement joins TRBV29-1 to TRBJ2-7; 7 bases map to TRBD2. V shed 2 bases, J shed 7 bases, and the junction held 8 bases outside the gene matches. Germline CDR1 SQVTM, CDR2 ANQGSEA. The CDR3 extends over 13 amino acids. The CDR3 sequence: CSVESDPGGEQYF. The CDR3, as DNA: TGCAGCGTTGAATCCGACCCGGGGGGAGAGCAGTACTTC.